The entry below describes one T cell receptor (beta chain). Its target is not known. This sample was taken from a study of T-cell memory formation after mild COVID-19. The study's findings and limits: CD4+ contracting clones lay mainly in CM and EM, CD8+ ones in EMRA. Specificity for SARS-CoV-2 was not confirmed among the second-wave clones peaking on day 37.

Using constant-segment primers, 5'RACE produced TCR alpha and TCR beta cDNA libraries carrying sample barcodes and UMIs. MiXCR was run by TCRdb on the 5' RACE reads, yielding one entry per CDR3 protein. Of 350,000 to 500,000 distinct CDR3 sequences in the sample, more than 15% were seen once. CDR1 is SQVTM, CDR2 ANQGSEA, per germline. This CDR3 has 13 residues. Trimming pared 6 bases from V and 2 bases from J, leaving 13 bases between. The J gene is TRBJ1-1, the V gene TRBV29-1; a possible D gene is TRBD1 (6 bases). This receptor was taken from a man aged 18 to 30 who had mild COVID-19 (a few samples of this study predate the infection). Cell type and time point are not known. The sequenced sample consisted of PBMCs or a T cell subset sorted from them (not recorded which). The CDR3 sequence: CSVERTVNTEAFF. CDR3 coding DNA: TGCAGCGTAGAAAGGACAGTTAACACTGAAGCTTTCTTT.